This entry describes one TCR beta chain. This sample is drawn from a study of OX40 agonist ivuxolimab in advanced cancers. Study-wide background: Three patients showed partial responses: one hepatocellular carcinoma and two cutaneous melanoma cases.

TCRdb keeps only in-frame clones here, not all; method: immunoSEQ multiplex PCR. The table includes roughly 64,000 clones, approximately 80% detected once. Looked up from germline, CDR1 is SGHRS and CDR2 is YFSETQ. Losses at the gene ends were 7 bases for V and 2 bases for J; bases not matched to a gene: 10. The CDR3 runs 15 residues. The specimen comprised CD4+ or CD8+ T cells sorted from blood, sampled in a trial of the OX40 agonist ivuxolimab. This clonotype was obtained from an adult with an advanced solid tumor such as melanoma, head and neck, liver or kidney cancer. The chain employs TRBV5-1 and TRBJ2-5, with TRBD2 identical over 8 bases. CDR3 sequence: CASAQSGGPQETQYF. The CDR3 coding sequence is TGCGCCAGCGCCCAGAGCGGGGGACCTCAAGAGACCCAGTACTTC.